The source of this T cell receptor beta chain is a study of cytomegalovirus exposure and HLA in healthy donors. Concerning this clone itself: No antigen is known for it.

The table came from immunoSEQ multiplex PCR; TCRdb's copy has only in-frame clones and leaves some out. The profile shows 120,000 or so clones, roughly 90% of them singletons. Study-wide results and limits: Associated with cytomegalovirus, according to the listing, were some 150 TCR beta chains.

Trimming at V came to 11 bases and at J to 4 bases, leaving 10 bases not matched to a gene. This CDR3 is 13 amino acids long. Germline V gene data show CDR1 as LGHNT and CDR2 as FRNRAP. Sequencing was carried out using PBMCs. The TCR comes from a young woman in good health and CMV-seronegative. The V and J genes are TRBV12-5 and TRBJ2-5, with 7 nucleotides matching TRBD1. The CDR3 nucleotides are TGTGCTGTATGGGACAGCGAAAGAGAGACCCAGTACTTC. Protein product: CAVWDSERETQYF.